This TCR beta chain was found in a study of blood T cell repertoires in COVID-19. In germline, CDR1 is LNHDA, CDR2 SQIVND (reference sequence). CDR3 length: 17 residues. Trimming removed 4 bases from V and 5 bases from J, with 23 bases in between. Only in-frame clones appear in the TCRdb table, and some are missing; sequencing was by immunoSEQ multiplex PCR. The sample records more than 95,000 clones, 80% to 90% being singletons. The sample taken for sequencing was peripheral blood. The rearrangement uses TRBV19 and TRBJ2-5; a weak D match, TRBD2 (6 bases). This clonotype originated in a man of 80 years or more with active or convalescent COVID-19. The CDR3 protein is CASSNPTFSRGYETQYF. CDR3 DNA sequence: TGTGCCAGTAGTAATCCCACTTTTTCGCGGGGTTATGAGACCCAGTACTTC.